These 17 T cell receptor beta chains came from one sample sequenced in a study of blood T cell repertoires in COVID-19. Method: immunoSEQ multiplex PCR; TCRdb's copy keeps in-frame clones and lacks some. The sample has about 250,000 clones, more than 70% seen once. What was sequenced was peripheral blood. Receptors originate from a woman between 25 and 40 years old with COVID-19, enrolled during active disease.

The rearrangement links TRBV18 to TRBJ2-1, with TRBD1 matching 9 bases. Germline trimming cut 5 bases from V and 5 bases from J; bases unmatched to any gene: 7. The CDR3 length is 15 residues. The V gene's germline CDR1 is KGHSH and CDR2 LQKENI. The DNA of the CDR3 is TGTGCCAGCTCATTCGGACAGGGGCGGGACAATGAGCAGTTCTTC. Translated: CASSFGQGRDNEQFF.

This clone was recorded once. The chain uses TRBV6-2 or TRBV6-3 and TRBJ1-5, with a weak D call TRBD1 (6 bases). This CDR3 is 14 amino acids long. Germline-derived CDR1 and CDR2 are MNHEY and SVGEGT. V lost 6 bases, J lost 4 bases, and 13 bases lay in between. CDR3 sequence: CASSMDSRNQPQHF. The CDR3 bases are TGTGCCAGCAGCATGGACAGTAGGAATCAGCCCCAGCATTTT.

The gene calls are TRBV28 and TRBJ2-3; 8 nucleotides match TRBD1. Germline CDR1 MDHEN, CDR2 SYDVKM. The junction had 7 bases not matched to a gene; V was cut back by 3 bases and J by 5 bases. CDR3 size: 15 residues. The CDR3 coding sequence is TGTGCCAGCAGTTTCTTCCAGGGGGCAGGAGATACGCAGTATTTT. It yields the protein CASSFFQGAGDTQYF.

The CDR3 spells CASSQSPLGGTDTQYF. Here the CDR3 DNA reads TGTGCCAGCAGCCAAAGCCCCCTCGGGGGCACAGATACGCAGTATTTT. The rearrangement joins TRBV3-1 (or the pseudogene TRBV3-2) to TRBJ2-3; tentatively, D is TRBD2 (5 bases). Trimming left V 2 bases short and J 1 base short, with 13 bases between. Germline CDR1 reads LGHDT; CDR2 reads YNNKEL (reference sequence). The CDR3 is made up of 16 amino acids.

This clone occurred once. J is TRBJ2-1 and V is TRBV19, with a weak D call TRBD2 (6 bases). V was clipped by 5 bases and J by 8 bases, with 13 bases between them. The CDR3 covers 13 residues. Germline V CDR1 and CDR2: LNHDA, SQIVND (reference sequence). As DNA, the CDR3 is TGTGCCAGTAGTCAGGAGGGCCAGGATGAGCAGTTCTTC. Residues: CASSQEGQDEQFF.

This clone was seen only once. The chain links TRBV5-1 to TRBJ2-1; a weak D match, TRBD1 (5 bases). This CDR3 region has 17 residues. Germline-derived CDR1 and CDR2 are SGHRS and YFSETQ. V was pared by 0 bases and J by 4 bases, with 17 bases between. The CDR3 here is CASSLVPIGANYNEQFF. Written as DNA, the CDR3 is TGCGCCAGCAGCTTGGTGCCCATAGGGGCCAATTACAATGAGCAGTTCTTC.

The chain is built from TRBV6-2 or TRBV6-3 and TRBJ2-1; the D gene is possibly TRBD1 (6 bases). Germline V gives CDR1 MNHEY, CDR2 SVGEGT. Trimming took off 4 bases at V and 0 bases at J, with 22 bases between the two ends. CDR3 size: 19 residues. Written as DNA, the CDR3 is TGTGCCAGCAGTTTTAGGGCCCGCAGGGGCCTAAGCTCCTACAATGAGCAGTTCTTC. This translates into CASSFRARRGLSSYNEQFF.

The chain couples TRBV18 to TRBJ1-6, with D unclear. Germline V lookup: CDR1 KGHSH, CDR2 LQKENI. The V gene lost 2 bases and the J gene lost 0 bases, with 8 bases spanning the gap. This CDR3 comprises 16 residues. CDR3 sequence (DNA): TGTGCCAGCTCACCATACAGAAGCTCCTATAATTCACCCCTCCACTTT. Protein: CASSPYRSSYNSPLHF.

This chain connects TRBV7-2 to TRBJ1-1; the match to TRBD1 covers 8 bases. Losses at the gene ends were 0 bases for V and 5 bases for J; bases not matched to a gene: 2. The CDR3 loop spans 14 amino acids. Germline values: CDR1 SGHTA, CDR2 FQGNSA. The CDR3 coding sequence is TGTGCCAGCAGCTTAGCCGGGACAGGAACTGAAGCTTTCTTT. Translating it yields CASSLAGTGTEAFF.

This chain joins TRBV19 and TRBJ2-2; TRBD1 is a possible D gene (5 bases). Germline V gene sequence: CDR1 LNHDA, CDR2 SQIVND (reference sequence). V was cut by 4 bases and J by 5 bases, with 11 bases left in between. This CDR3 is 14 amino acids long. CDR3 region: CASSSRAGTGELFF. The CDR3 DNA follows: TGTGCCAGTAGTAGCAGGGCAGGGACCGGGGAGCTGTTTTTT.

Only a few counts were recorded for this clone. Because it lacks the conserved phenylalanine or tryptophan at the end, this CDR3 is likely a read error. It is unclear where the CDR3 begins or ends on the DNA, so no DNA is shown, and the CDR3 is as TCRdb lists it. The gene calls are TRBV21-1 and TRBJ1-2; TRBD1, the D gene given by the table, was not confirmed from the DNA. TRBV21-1 is recorded as a pseudogene. The CDR3 contains 10 residues when both ends are counted. The CDR3 loop reads CASSLRQGPL.

J is TRBJ1-2 and V is TRBV3-1 (or the pseudogene TRBV3-2); TRBD1 is a possible D gene (5 bases). The V gene's germline CDR1 is LGHDT and CDR2 YNNKEL (reference sequence). The CDR3 length is 14 residues. V dropped 0 bases and J dropped 4 bases, with 9 bases sitting between them. The CDR3 DNA sequence: TGTGCCAGCAGCCAAGACTGGGGGGGCTATGGCTACACCTTC. It is translated as CASSQDWGGYGYTF.

The rearrangement joins TRBV28 to TRBJ1-4; D unresolved. Germline CDR1 and CDR2: MDHEN and SYDVKM. The V end was cut by 4 bases, the J end by 6 bases, with 15 bases between. The CDR3 sequence is 15 residues long. The CDR3 DNA reads TGTGCCAGCAGTTATACGGGGTACAGTTATGAAAAACTGTTTTTT. This translates into CASSYTGYSYEKLFF. Full variable domain (missing parts from reference TRBV28 and TRBJ1-4): DVKVTQSSRYLVKRTGEKVFLECVQDMDHENMFWYRQDPGLGLRLIYFSYDVKMKEKGDIPEGYSVSREKKERFSLILESASTNQTSMYLCASSYTGYSYEKLFFGSGTQLSVL.

The rearrangement uses TRBV28 and TRBJ2-7; 8 nucleotides align to TRBD1. The CDR3 length is 15 residues. The trim removed 5 bases at V and 6 bases at J, leaving 12 bases unmatched. The V gene's germline CDR1 is MDHEN and CDR2 SYDVKM. The CDR3 coding sequence is TGTGCCAGCAGTCCACGAGGACAGGGCGGAGTCGAGCAGTACGTC. It is translated as CASSPRGQGGVEQYV.

The chain has TRBV2 and TRBJ1-5; D gene unclear. Germline V gene lookup returns CDR1 SNHLY and CDR2 FYNNEI. The CDR3 consists of 13 residues. Trimming cost V 6 bases and J 1 base, with 7 bases left between them. CDR3 DNA sequence: TGTGCCAGCAGGGCCCCCAGCAATCAGCCCCAGCATTTT. It yields the protein CASRAPSNQPQHF. Full variable domain (rest looked up from reference TRBV2 and TRBJ1-5): EPEVTQTPSHQVTQMGQEVILRCVPISNHLYFYWYRQILGQKVEFLVSFYNNEISEKSEIFDDQFSVERPDGSNFTLKIRSTKLEDSAMYFCASRAPSNQPQHFGDGTRLSIL.

The chain uses TRBV24-1 and TRBJ1-1; TRBD1 is a possible D gene (5 bases). V was trimmed by 6 bases and J by 7 bases, leaving 11 bases between them. The CDR3 runs to 12 residues. Germline CDR1 is KGHDR and CDR2 is SFDVKD. CDR3 coding DNA: TGTGCCACCAGTCTAACAGGATTTGAAGCTTTCTTT. It encodes CATSLTGFEAFF.

The V and J genes are TRBV19 and TRBJ2-1, with D possibly TRBD1 on 6 matching bases. This CDR3 has 15 residues. V dropped 1 base and J dropped 7 bases, with 14 bases sitting between them. CDR1 LNHDA and CDR2 SQIVND come from the germline V gene (reference sequence). In DNA, the CDR3 is TGTGCCAGTAGTATAGGGGACATTCCCGAAAATGAGCAGTTCTTC. Protein: CASSIGDIPENEQFF.